This T cell receptor (beta chain) emerged from a study of T-cell memory formation after mild COVID-19. 5'RACE, which relied on constant-segment primers, yielded TCR alpha and TCR beta cDNA libraries carrying sample barcodes and UMIs. One entry per CDR3 protein results from TCRdb running MiXCR on the 5' RACE reads. The sample has some 150,000 distinct CDR3 sequences; around 15% are singletons. The CDR3 is 14 amino acids. V lost 2 bases, J lost 6 bases, and 4 bases stayed unmatched. Germline V gives CDR1 SGDLS, CDR2 YYNGEE. The sequence was collected from an adult woman who had mild COVID-19 (a few samples of this study predate the infection). Cell type and time point are not known. This sequence joins TRBV9 and TRBJ2-1; TRBD1 matches 8 bases. Sample: PBMCs or a T cell subset sorted from them (not recorded which). CDR3: CASSVQGAGNEQFF. The CDR3 DNA is TGTGCCAGCAGCGTGCAGGGGGCGGGCAATGAGCAGTTCTTC.